This T cell receptor beta chain was recorded in a study of kidney transplant recipient with SARS-CoV-2 infection. TCRdb re-analysed the reads in MiXCR, keeping a single row per CDR3 protein. The data hold 250,000 or so distinct CDR3 sequences, with about 30% observed a single time. This CDR3 has 21 amino acids. Per the germline V gene, CDR1 is MGHDK and CDR2 is SYGVNS. V gave up 7 bases and J gave up 6 bases; unmatched junction bases: 21. J is TRBJ2-1 and V is TRBV25-1; 16 bases are a match to TRBD2. The sequences come from a blood sample, collected at baseline and between days 110 and 120 from a kidney transplant recipient. The clonotype was recovered from a male patient between 25 and 40 years old who had COVID-19 and was a kidney transplant recipient. Some of these T cells may belong to the graft donor. The CDR3 DNA follows: TGTGCCAGCACCCCGAAGGGGGGACTAGCGGGAGGGTGGTGGGAGACCAATGAGCAGTTCTTC. This sequence encodes CASTPKGGLAGGWWETNEQFF. The full variable domain, rest sourced from reference TRBV25-1 and TRBJ2-1, is EADIYQTPRYLVIGTGKKITLECSQTMGHDKMYWYQQDPGMELHLIHYSYGVNSTEKGDLSSESTVSRIRTEHFPLTLESARPSHTSQYLCASTPKGGLAGGWWETNEQFFGPGTRLTVL.